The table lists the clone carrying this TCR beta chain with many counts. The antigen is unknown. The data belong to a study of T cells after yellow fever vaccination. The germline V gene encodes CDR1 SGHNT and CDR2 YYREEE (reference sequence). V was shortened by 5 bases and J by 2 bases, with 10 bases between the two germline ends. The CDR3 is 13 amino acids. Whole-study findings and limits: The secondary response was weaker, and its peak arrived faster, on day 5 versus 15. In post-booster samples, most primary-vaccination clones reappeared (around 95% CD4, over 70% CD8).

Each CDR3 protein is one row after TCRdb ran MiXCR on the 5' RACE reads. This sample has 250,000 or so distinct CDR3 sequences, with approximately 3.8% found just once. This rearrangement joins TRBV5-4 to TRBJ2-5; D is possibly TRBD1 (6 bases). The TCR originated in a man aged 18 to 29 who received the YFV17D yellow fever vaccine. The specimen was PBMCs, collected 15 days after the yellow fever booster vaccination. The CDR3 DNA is TGTGCCAGCAGGGGGGCCGGACAAGAGACCCAGTACTTC. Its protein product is CASRGAGQETQYF.